This TCR beta chain was identified during a study of beta chain features in type 1 diabetes (dated 2018 in TCRdb). In the study overall: No differences in mean age, gender distribution, total cell number or subset yield were found between patients and healthy donors. A total of about 100,000,000 sorted cells were examined across all samples, and RNA yield correlated strongly with the number of cells per subset. The study compared TCRB repertoires of sorted circulating CD4+ T cell subsets between recently diagnosed type 1 diabetes patients and matched healthy donors. Regulatory and stem cell-like memory subsets were obtained from only 8 patients and roughly 8 healthy donors, while naive and central memory subsets were obtained from all 28 donors.

Each donor gave one peripheral blood draw, averaging approximately 120 mL, which was collected into heparinised tubes. A BD FACSAria II was used to sort naive, central memory, regulatory and stem cell-like memory CD4+ T cells with a panel that included CD45RO, CCR7, CD25, CD127, CD95 and CD27. Every sorted population had a purity above 98%. PBMCs were separated immediately by Lymphoprep density gradient centrifugation and were stained directly, without being cultured. So that batch effects would be minimized, each experiment stained and sorted samples in pairs, pairing one healthy donor with one patient. This clone was observed many times. Its antigen target is currently unknown. Base qualities are missing; no much larger clone stands one base away. All of the isolated RNA was reverse transcribed with the High Capacity cDNA Reverse Transcription Kit, so expressed TCRB transcripts were sequenced. Deep immunoSEQ sequencing was performed on naive, central memory and regulatory T cell samples, with an average of about 3.6 million total reads per sample. Sorted cells were lysed in RLT buffer, and RNA was extracted using DNase-treated RNeasy Micro or Mini kits according to cell number. To prevent cross-contamination, every cell subset was processed on its own, while patient and healthy donor samples were processed together. TCRB sequences were amplified from cDNA with the immunoSEQ multiplex PCR, producing 87-bp fragments spanning the CDR3 region. Sequencing of the amplicons was performed on the Illumina HiSeq platform. Per the source publication's procedure: PCR bias was corrected computationally using synthetic template baselines, and reads within Hamming distance 2 were collapsed, with unmergeable singletons discarded. Reads were aligned against IMGT to assign V, D and J genes, CDR3 length and insertions or deletions at six rearrangement sites. Clonotype counts were normalized to sorted cell number within each subset before computing true diversity and Gini coefficients with the tcR R package. The overlap coefficient, calculated on TCRB nucleotide sequences, was used to measure repertoire sharing. TCRdb stores this immuneACCESS table with in-frame sequences only. Part of the clones is absent; in the studies checked, under half of the shortfall reflects unresolved V genes, and no reason is known for the rest. V and J calls and clone size are those listed in that table; D and trimming were worked out from the DNA. This sample is represented by 300,000 to 400,000 clones; under 8.5% of them were singletons. Of the sample, approximately 0.47% is held by the ten largest clones.

The germline V gene (reference sequence) yields MNHEY for CDR1 and SMNVEV for CDR2. The CDR3, from cysteine to phenylalanine, totals 17 residues. Only the CDR3 region is kept as DNA, spanning 51 bases read in frame from base 1. V is cut back by 6 bases and J by 0 bases, with 8 bases in the junction unmatched. The research as a whole found: Because small numbers of individuals were included in the HLA sub-analyses, any influence of HLA type on TCRB rearrangement was left unresolved. Naive, central memory and regulatory TCRB repertoires appeared to be more alike among patients than among healthy donors. Patients with type 1 diabetes made fewer insertions and deleted more nucleotides at VDJ recombination sites, implying thymic rearrangement abnormalities. Because cDNA was sequenced instead of genomic DNA, activated cells with high expression could be over-represented, although the groups did not differ in activation or CD3 levels. PCR might favor shorter templates, but patient and control samples were amplified and corrected together, so any skew would affect both groups equally. Type 1 diabetes patients showed a moderate but significant shortening of TCRB CDR3 length in all four CD4+ subsets.

The chain is assembled from TRBV27 and TRBJ2-6; the central 7 bases match TRBD2. The specimen sequenced was central memory CD4+ T cells from blood. This clonotype was sampled from a woman under 30 in good health. The nucleotide sequence is given as TGTGCCAGCAGCCAAGGACTAGGCGGCTCTGGGGCCAACGTCCTGACTTTC. The resulting protein is CASSQGLGGSGANVLTF.